This T cell receptor beta chain was identified in a study of spatial heterogeneity in lung cancer. Described time point: sample taken at primary tumor resection. Unsorted whole RNA from tumor, nontumor lung or frozen PBMC underwent sequencing. Samples were obtained from approximately 76 donors, all untreated early-stage non-small cell lung cancer patients. This CDR3 region has 12 residues. Germline-derived CDR1 and CDR2 are SGHDN and FVKESK. Germline trimming cut 6 bases from V and 7 bases from J; bases unmatched to any gene: 3. This clonotype has more than one count but fewer than ten. Its matching antigen is unknown. Carried by each TCR cDNA molecule was a unique molecular identifier. Via MiXCR, TCRdb re-called the 5' RACE reads, giving one row per CDR3 protein. This table has about 45,000 distinct CDR3 sequences, 10% to 15% appearing once. General study results and limits: The study found ubiquitous expanded tumor TCRs in blood more at resection than follow-up.

The chain has TRBV14 and TRBJ1-5; TRBD1 matches at 7 bases. The sample in question was PBMCs, obtained at surgery. The source of this sequence is a female donor with early-stage non-small cell lung cancer. The CDR3 nucleotides read TGTGCCAGCAGTCAACAGGGGCAGCCCCAGCATTTT. Protein sequence: CASSQQGQPQHF.